This T cell receptor beta chain was found in a study of tumor and adjacent non-tumor tissue in lung cancer. Study findings and constraints: Shorter survival was associated with higher TCR diversity in tumors.

As concerns this clonotype: Its antigen is not known.

This sample's RNA came from whole unsorted tissue. The normal lung tissue was taken more than 3 cm from the tumor edge. Chemotherapy-naive patients with new lung cancer underwent thoracic surgery in China, August–late 2014. Germline V gives CDR1 SGHAT, CDR2 FQNNGV. Trimming took 2 bases from V and 7 from J, leaving 15 bases between them. This CDR3 has 15 amino acids. TCRbeta libraries were built with three rounds of nested PCR, modified from ARM-PCR. Each CDR3 protein is one row after TCRdb ran MiXCR on the multiplex PCR reads. The sample consists of approximately 62,000 distinct CDR3 sequences, roughly 60% of them appearing once.

The chain couples TRBV11-2 to TRBJ2-1; D is possibly TRBD1 (5 bases). The specimen sequenced was distant non-tumor lung tissue. The TCR sequence derives from an older man with non-small cell lung cancer. The CDR3 region has the DNA TGTGCCAGCAGCTTACTAGGGGTGATTGGGAATGAGCAGTTCTTC. Protein sequence: CASSLLGVIGNEQFF.